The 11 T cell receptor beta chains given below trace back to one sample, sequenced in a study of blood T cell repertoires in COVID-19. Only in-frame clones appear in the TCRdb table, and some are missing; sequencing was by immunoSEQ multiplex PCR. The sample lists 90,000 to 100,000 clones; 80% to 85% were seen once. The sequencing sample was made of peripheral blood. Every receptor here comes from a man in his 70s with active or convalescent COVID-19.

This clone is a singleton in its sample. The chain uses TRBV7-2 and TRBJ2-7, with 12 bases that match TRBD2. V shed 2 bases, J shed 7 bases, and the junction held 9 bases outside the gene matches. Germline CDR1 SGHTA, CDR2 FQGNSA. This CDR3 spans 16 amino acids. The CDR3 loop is CASSLRPSGGAWEQYF. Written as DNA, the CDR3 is TGTGCCAGCAGCTTACGGCCTAGCGGGGGGGCCTGGGAGCAGTACTTC.

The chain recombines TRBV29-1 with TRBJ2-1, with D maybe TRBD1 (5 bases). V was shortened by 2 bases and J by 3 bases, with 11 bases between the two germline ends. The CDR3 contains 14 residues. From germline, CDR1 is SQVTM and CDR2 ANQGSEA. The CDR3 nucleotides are TGCAGCGTTGAAAAGGGGCAGGGCTACAATGAGCAGTTCTTC. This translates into CSVEKGQGYNEQFF.

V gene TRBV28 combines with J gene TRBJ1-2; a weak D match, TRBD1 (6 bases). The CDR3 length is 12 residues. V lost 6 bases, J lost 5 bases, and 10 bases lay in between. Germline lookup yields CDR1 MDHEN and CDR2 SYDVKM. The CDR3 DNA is TGTGCCAGCAGATCAGGGGTTTATGGCTACACCTTC. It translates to CASRSGVYGYTF.

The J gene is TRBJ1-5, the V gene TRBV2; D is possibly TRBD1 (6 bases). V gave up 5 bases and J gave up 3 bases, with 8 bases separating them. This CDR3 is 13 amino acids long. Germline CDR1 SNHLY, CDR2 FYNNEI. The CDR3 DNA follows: TGTGCCAGCAGTACAGGGCCCAATCAGCCCCAGCATTTT. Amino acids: CASSTGPNQPQHF.

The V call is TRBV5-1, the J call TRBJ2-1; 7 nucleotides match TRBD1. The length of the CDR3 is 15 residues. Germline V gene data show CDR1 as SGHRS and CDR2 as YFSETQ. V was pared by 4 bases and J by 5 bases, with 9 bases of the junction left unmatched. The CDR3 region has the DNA TGCGCCAGCAGCCCACCGGGACAGCGAAACAATGAGCAGTTCTTC. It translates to CASSPPGQRNNEQFF.

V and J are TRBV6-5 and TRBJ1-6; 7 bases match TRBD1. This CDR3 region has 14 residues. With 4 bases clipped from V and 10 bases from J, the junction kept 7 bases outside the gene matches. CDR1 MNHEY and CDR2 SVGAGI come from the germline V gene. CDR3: CASSSRDRGSPLHF. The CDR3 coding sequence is TGTGCCAGCAGTTCCCGGGACAGAGGGTCACCCCTCCACTTT.

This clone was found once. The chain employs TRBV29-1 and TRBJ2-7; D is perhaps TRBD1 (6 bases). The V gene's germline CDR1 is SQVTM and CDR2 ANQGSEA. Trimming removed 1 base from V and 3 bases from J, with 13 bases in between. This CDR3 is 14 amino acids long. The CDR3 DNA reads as TGCAGCGTTGAAGTCCCTGGACAGCGCTACGAGCAGTACTTC. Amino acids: CSVEVPGQRYEQYF.

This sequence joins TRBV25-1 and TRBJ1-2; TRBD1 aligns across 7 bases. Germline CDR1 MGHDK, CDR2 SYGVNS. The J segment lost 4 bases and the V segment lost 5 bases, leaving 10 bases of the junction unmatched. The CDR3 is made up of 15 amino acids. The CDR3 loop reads CASSPSSRDSYGYTF. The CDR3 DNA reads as TGTGCCAGCAGTCCTTCAAGCCGGGACAGCTATGGCTACACCTTC.

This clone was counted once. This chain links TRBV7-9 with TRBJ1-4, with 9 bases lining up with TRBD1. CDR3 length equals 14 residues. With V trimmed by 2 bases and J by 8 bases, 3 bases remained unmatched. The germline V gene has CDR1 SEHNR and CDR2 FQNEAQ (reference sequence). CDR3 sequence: CASSLMTGGEKLFF. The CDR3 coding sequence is TGTGCCAGCAGCTTAATGACAGGGGGGGAAAAACTGTTTTTT.

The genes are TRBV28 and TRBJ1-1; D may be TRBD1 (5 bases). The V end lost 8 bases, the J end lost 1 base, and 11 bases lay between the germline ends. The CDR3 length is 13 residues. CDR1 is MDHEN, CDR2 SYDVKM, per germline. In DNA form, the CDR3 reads TGTGCCAGCCTCGGGGGGGGGAACACTGAAGCTTTCTTT. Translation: CASLGGGNTEAFF.

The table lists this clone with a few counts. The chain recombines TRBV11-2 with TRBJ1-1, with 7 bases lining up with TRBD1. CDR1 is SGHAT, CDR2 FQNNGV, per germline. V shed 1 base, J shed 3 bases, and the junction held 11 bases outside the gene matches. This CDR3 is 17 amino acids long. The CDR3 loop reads CASSLALLGTEYTEAFF. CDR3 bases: TGTGCCAGCAGCTTAGCCCTTTTAGGGACAGAGTACACTGAAGCTTTCTTT.